The 5 T cell receptor beta chains below were found in one sample sequenced in a study of OX40 agonist ivuxolimab in advanced cancers. Clones were sequenced by immunoSEQ multiplex PCR, and TCRdb holds only the in-frame ones, with some missing. The table lists about 72,000 clones, roughly nine tenths of them singletons. Here the sequenced sample was CD4+ or CD8+ T cells sorted from blood, taken in a trial of the OX40 agonist ivuxolimab. The receptors stem from an adult with an advanced solid tumor such as melanoma, head and neck, liver or kidney cancer.

The rearrangement uses TRBV5-8 and TRBJ2-7; TRBD1 agrees at 9 bases. The CDR3 runs 13 residues. J was trimmed by 6 bases and V by 7 bases; bases with no gene match: 8. Germline lookup yields CDR1 SGHTS and CDR2 YDEGEE. The CDR3, as DNA: TGTGCCAGCGAGGGACAGGGCCTATCCGAGCAGTACTTC. It yields the protein CASEGQGLSEQYF.

The chain combines TRBV13 with TRBJ2-7, with D hard to call. Between the trimmed V and J ends, which lost 4 bases and 6 bases, there was a span of 10 bases. The CDR3 runs to 12 residues. CDR1 is PRHDT and CDR2 is FYEKMQ in the germline V gene (reference sequence). CDR3 sequence: CASSYVYGEQYF. The CDR3 nucleotides are TGTGCCAGCAGCTACGTTTACGGCGAGCAGTACTTC.

V and J are TRBV5-1 and TRBJ1-1; a possible D gene is TRBD1 (6 bases). The CDR3 sequence is 17 residues long. The germline V and J ends were trimmed by 5 bases and 0 bases, with 20 bases remaining between them. Germline loops: CDR1 SGHRS, CDR2 YFSETQ. CDR3 in amino acids: CASSGGQRPFMNTEAFF. In nucleotides, the CDR3 is TGCGCCAGCAGTGGGGGGCAGAGACCCTTCATGAACACTGAAGCTTTCTTT.

J is TRBJ2-1 and V is TRBV12-5, with TRBD2 as a possible D gene (5 bases). Trimming left V 10 bases short and J 1 base short, with 11 bases between. Germline V gene lookup returns CDR1 LGHNT and CDR2 FRNRAP. The CDR3 has 13 amino acids. The CDR3 DNA reads as TGTGCTACCTCCCTAGCTTCCTACAATGAGCAGTTCTTC. Protein sequence: CATSLASYNEQFF.

The genes are TRBV19 and TRBJ1-2; D gene ambiguous. The V end lost 5 bases, the J end lost 2 bases, and 6 bases lay between the germline ends. The CDR3 consists of 12 residues. Germline V CDR1 and CDR2: LNHDA, SQIVND (reference sequence). CDR3 DNA: TGTGCCAGTAGTGAGTTCAACTATGGCTACACCTTC. It specifies CASSEFNYGYTF.